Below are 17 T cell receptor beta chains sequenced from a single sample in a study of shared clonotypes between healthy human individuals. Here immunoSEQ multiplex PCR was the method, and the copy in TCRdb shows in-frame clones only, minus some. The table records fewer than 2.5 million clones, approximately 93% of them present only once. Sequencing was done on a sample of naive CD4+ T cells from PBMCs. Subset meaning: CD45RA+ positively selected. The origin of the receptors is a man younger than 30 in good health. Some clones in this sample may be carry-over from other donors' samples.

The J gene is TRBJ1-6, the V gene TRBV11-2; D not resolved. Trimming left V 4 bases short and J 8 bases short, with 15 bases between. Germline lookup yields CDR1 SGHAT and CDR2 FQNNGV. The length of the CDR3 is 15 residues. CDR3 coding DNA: TGTGCCAGCAGCTGGCAGACGCAGAGTGATTCACCCCTCCACTTT. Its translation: CASSWQTQSDSPLHF.

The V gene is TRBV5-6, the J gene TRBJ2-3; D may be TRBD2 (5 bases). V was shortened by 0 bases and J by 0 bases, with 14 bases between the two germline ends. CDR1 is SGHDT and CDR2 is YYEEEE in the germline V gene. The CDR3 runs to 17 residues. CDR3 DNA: TGTGCCAGCAGCTTGGCTAGCTGGACGTCTAGCACAGATACGCAGTATTTT. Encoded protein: CASSLASWTSSTDTQYF.

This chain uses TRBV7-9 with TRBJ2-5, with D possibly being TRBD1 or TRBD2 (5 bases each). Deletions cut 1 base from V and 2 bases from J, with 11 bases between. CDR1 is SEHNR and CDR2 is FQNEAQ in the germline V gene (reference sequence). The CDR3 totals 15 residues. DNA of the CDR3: TGTGCCAGCAGCTTAGGGGGACCGACGCAAGAGACCCAGTACTTC. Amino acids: CASSLGGPTQETQYF.

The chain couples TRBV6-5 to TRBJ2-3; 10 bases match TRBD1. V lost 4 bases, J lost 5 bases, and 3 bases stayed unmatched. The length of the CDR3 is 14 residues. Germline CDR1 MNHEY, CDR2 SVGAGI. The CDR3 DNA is TGTGCCAGCAGTTCGGACAGGGGGAGAGATACGCAGTATTTT. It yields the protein CASSSDRGRDTQYF.

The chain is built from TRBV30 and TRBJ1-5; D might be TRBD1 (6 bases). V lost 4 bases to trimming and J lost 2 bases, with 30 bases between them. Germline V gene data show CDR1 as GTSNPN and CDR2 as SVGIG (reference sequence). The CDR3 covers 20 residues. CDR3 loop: CAWTKRAPGARSGGNQPQHF. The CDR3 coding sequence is TGTGCCTGGACCAAACGGGCCCCGGGGGCGCGAAGCGGGGGCAATCAGCCCCAGCATTTT.

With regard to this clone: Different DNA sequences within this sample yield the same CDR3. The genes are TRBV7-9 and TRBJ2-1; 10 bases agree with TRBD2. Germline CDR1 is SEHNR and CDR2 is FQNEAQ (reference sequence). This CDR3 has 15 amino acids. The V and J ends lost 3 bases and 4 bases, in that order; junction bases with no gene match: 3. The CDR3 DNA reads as TGTGCCAGCAGCTTTCGGACTAGCGGTTACAATGAGCAGTTCTTC. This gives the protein CASSFRTSGYNEQFF.

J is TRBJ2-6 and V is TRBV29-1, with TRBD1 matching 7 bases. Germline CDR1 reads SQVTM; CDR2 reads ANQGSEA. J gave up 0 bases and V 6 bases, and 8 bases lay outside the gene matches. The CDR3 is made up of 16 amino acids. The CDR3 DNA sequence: TGCAGCGTCCTGGACAGGACAGACTCTGGGGCCAACGTCCTGACTTTC. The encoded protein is CSVLDRTDSGANVLTF. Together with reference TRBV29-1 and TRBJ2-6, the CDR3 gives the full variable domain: SAVISQKPSRDICQRGTSLTIQCQVDSQVTMMFWYRQQPGQSLTLIATANQGSEATYESGFVIDKFPISRPNLTFSTLTVSNMSPEDSSIYLCSVLDRTDSGANVLTFGAGSRLTVL.

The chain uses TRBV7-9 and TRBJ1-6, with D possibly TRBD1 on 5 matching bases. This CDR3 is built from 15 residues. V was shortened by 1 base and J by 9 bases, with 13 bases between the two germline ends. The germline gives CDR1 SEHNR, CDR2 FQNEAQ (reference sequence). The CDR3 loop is CASSLVPGRVSPLHF. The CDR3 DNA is TGTGCCAGCAGCTTAGTCCCAGGGAGGGTTTCACCCCTCCACTTT.

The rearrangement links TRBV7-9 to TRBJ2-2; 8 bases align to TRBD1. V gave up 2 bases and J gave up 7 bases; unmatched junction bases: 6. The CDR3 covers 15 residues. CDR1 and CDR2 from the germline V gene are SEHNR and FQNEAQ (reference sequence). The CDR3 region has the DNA TGTGCCAGCAGCTTACAGGGGGCGGCCCACGGGGAGCTGTTTTTT. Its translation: CASSLQGAAHGELFF.

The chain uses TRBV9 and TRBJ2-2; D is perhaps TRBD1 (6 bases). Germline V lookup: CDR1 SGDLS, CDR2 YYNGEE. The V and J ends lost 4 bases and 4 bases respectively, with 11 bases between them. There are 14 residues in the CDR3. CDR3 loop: CASSPTGPTGELFF. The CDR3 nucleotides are TGTGCCAGCAGCCCAACAGGGCCCACCGGGGAGCTGTTTTTT.

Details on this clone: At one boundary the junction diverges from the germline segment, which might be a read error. The CDR3 DNA is TGTGCCAGCAGTCTACCGGGACAGGCACATTTC. Its translation is CASSLPGQAHF. The rearrangement links TRBV2 to TRBJ2-7, with 8 bases matching TRBD1. Germline values: CDR1 SNHLY, CDR2 FYNNEI. The length of the CDR3 is 11 residues.

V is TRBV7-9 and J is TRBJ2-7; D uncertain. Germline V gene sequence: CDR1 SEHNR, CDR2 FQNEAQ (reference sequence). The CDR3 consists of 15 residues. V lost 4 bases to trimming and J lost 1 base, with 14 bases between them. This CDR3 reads CASSSWEDGSYEQYF. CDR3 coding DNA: TGTGCCAGCAGCTCATGGGAAGACGGATCCTACGAGCAGTACTTC.

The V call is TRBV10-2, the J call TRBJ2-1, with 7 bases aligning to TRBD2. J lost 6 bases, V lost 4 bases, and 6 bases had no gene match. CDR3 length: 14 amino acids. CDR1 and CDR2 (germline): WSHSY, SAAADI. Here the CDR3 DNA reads TGCGCCAGCAGTGGAGGGAGCGGGACCAATGAGCAGTTCTTC. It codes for CASSGGSGTNEQFF.

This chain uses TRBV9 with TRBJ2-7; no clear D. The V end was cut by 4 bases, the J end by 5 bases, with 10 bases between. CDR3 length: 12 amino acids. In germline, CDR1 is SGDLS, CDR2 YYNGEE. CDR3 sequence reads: CASSPSEHEQYF. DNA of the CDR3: TGTGCCAGCAGCCCCAGTGAACACGAGCAGTACTTC.

This chain's CDR3 is CASRKPGQGSEQFF. CDR3 in DNA: TGTGCCAGCAGAAAACCGGGACAGGGGTCTGAGCAGTTCTTC. This chain uses TRBV6-5 with TRBJ2-1, with 10 nucleotides matching TRBD1. Unmatched junction bases numbered 8, after V lost 6 bases and J lost 9 bases. CDR1 and CDR2 (germline): MNHEY, SVGAGI. This CDR3 spans 14 amino acids.

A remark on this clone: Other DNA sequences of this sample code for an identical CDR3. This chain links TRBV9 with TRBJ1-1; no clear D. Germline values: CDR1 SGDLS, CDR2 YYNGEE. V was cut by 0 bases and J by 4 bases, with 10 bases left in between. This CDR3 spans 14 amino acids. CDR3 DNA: TGTGCCAGCAGCGTAGGCCAAGGTGGCACTGAAGCTTTCTTT. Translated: CASSVGQGGTEAFF.

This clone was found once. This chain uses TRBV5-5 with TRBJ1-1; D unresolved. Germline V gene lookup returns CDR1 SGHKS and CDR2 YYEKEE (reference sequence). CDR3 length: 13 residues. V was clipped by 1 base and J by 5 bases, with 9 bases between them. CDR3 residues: CASSLYRDTEAFF. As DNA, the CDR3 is TGTGCCAGCAGCTTGTATCGGGATACTGAAGCTTTCTTT.